This section outlines one TCR beta chain sequence together with its context. This table comes from immunoSEQ multiplex PCR, and its TCRdb copy is limited to in-frame clones, with some not included. The table has under 350,000 clones, just under 90% seen once. The sample comes from a study of blood T cell repertoires in COVID-19. Looking at the study overall: From the United States, Italy and Spain came samples of acute and convalescent COVID-19. PBMCs, B-cell-depleted T cells, or T cells were the source of the cDNA or gDNA that made up the material.

Participant reports of clinical history set cohort assignment. This CDR3 contains 11 residues. CDR1 and CDR2 (germline): LNHDA, SQIVND (reference sequence). V lost 8 bases, J lost 4 bases, and 1 base stayed unmatched. This TCR was sampled from a woman aged 60 to 75 who had recovered from COVID-19. V gene TRBV19 combines with J gene TRBJ1-1, with 7 positions matching TRBD1. Sequenced sample: PBMCs or T cells enriched from blood (not recorded which). CDR3 nucleotides: TGTGCCAGTTACAGGGGCACTGAAGCTTTCTTT. Protein product: CASYRGTEAFF.